These 12 T cell receptor beta chains share one sample of origin, sequenced in a study of identical twins. TCRdb reanalysed the 5' RACE reads using MiXCR and keeps one entry per CDR3 protein. Here the sample spans some 1,700,000 distinct CDR3 sequences, under 35% being singletons. Sequencing was performed on cord blood. The receptors originated from a newborn girl in good health.

The V and J genes are TRBV6-1 and TRBJ2-1, with 7 bases identical to TRBD2. TRBJ2-7 matches the DNA end more closely, so the J call is doubtful. The CDR3 covers 17 residues. Germline CDR1 and CDR2: MNHNS and SASEGT. In DNA, the CDR3 is TGTGCCAGCAGGCCCCGACTAGCTTCGAGCTCCTACAATGAGCAGTACTTC. As protein: CASRPRLASSSYNEQYF.

V usage is TRBV7-2 and J usage is TRBJ2-1; TRBD2 aligns across 8 bases. The junction had 8 bases not matched to a gene; V was cut back by 2 bases and J by 11 bases. The CDR3 has 14 amino acids. Germline V gene sequence: CDR1 SGHTA, CDR2 FQGNSA. In DNA form, the CDR3 reads TGTGCCAGCAGCTTATGCGGGGGGCAATGTCAGCAGTTCTTC. This translates into CASSLCGGQCQQFF.

The genes are TRBV20-1 and TRBJ1-2; no clear D gene. The V gene lost 3 bases and the J gene lost 5 bases, with 10 bases spanning the gap. This CDR3 is built from 12 residues. The germline CDR1 and CDR2 sequences are DFQATT and SNEGSKA (reference sequence). CDR3 residues: CSARQPDYGYTF. CDR3 in DNA: TGCAGTGCTAGGCAGCCTGATTATGGCTACACCTTC.

This clonotype was seen a few times. The chain has TRBV7-2 and TRBJ2-7; 9 bases fit TRBD2. V was pared by 1 base and J by 4 bases, with 14 bases of the junction left unmatched. This CDR3 contains 18 residues. Germline V gene data show CDR1 as SGHTA and CDR2 as FQGNSA. The CDR3 DNA sequence: TGTGCCAGCAGCTTAGTTGGGCTAGCGGGAAGATTGGTGTACGAGCAGTACTTC. Translating it yields CASSLVGLAGRLVYEQYF. The variable domain in full, completed from reference TRBV7-2 and TRBJ2-7, reads GAGVSQSPSNKVTEKGKDVELRCDPISGHTALYWYRQSLGQGLEFLIYFQGNSAPDKSGLPSDRFSAERTGGSVSTLTIQRTQQEDSAVYLCASSLVGLAGRLVYEQYFGPGTRLTVT.

This clonotype came up a few times. The chain couples TRBV10-3 to TRBJ2-3, with 8 bases aligning to TRBD2. Germline values: CDR1 ENHRY, CDR2 SYGVKD. After removal of 0 bases from V and 5 bases from J, the junction contained 10 bases not matched to a gene. This CDR3 has 17 residues. The CDR3 DNA reads as TGTGCCATCAGTGAGTCTTTGGCGGGAGGAGGTGGAGATACGCAGTATTTT. It encodes CAISESLAGGGGDTQYF.

The chain is built from TRBV7-2 and TRBJ1-6, with TRBD1 as a possible D gene (5 bases). The length of the CDR3 is 15 residues. CDR1 and CDR2 from the germline V gene are SGHTA and FQGNSA. Trimming cost V 1 base and J 2 bases, with 6 bases left between them. CDR3 in amino acids: CASSLGTTYNSPLHF. The DNA of the CDR3 is TGTGCCAGCAGCTTAGGGACAACCTATAATTCACCCCTCCACTTT. Drawing the rest from reference TRBV7-2 and TRBJ1-6, the complete variable domain is GAGVSQSPSNKVTEKGKDVELRCDPISGHTALYWYRQSLGQGLEFLIYFQGNSAPDKSGLPSDRFSAERTGGSVSTLTIQRTQQEDSAVYLCASSLGTTYNSPLHFGNGTRLTVT.

The DNA of the CDR3 is TGTGCCATCAGTGAGTCGCATCCAGGGGGGAATGAGCAGTACTTC. Its protein is CAISESHPGGNEQYF. The gene calls are TRBV10-3 and TRBJ2-5; weak D call: TRBD1 (7 bases). CDR3 size: 15 residues. Germline assignment: CDR1 ENHRY and CDR2 SYGVKD. Trimming removed 0 bases at V and 11 bases at J, with 19 bases between.

This clonotype appeared a single time. Relative to the germline gene, one junction end is altered; a read error may explain this. The chain is built from TRBV20-1 and TRBJ2-3; TRBD2 is a possible D gene (5 bases). This CDR3 is built from 16 residues. Germline lookup yields CDR1 DFQATT and CDR2 SNEGSKA (reference sequence). The CDR3 DNA reads TGCAGTGCCCAGAGGATGTCTGTGGGGAGTCCAGATACGCGGTATTTT. Encoded protein: CSAQRMSVGSPDTRYF.

The rearrangement uses TRBV20-1 and TRBJ2-2; D possibly corresponds to TRBD1 (7 bases). Trimming removed 4 bases from V and 3 bases from J, with 18 bases in between. The CDR3 loop spans 16 amino acids. Germline V gene data show CDR1 as DFQATT and CDR2 as SNEGSKA (reference sequence). CDR3 protein: CSAKRGRDRDTGELFF. For the CDR3, the DNA is TGCAGTGCTAAGAGGGGGCGGGATCGGGACACCGGGGAGCTGTTTTTT.

V gene TRBV28 combines with J gene TRBJ2-5; tentative D call: TRBD2 (6 bases). The CDR3 length is 14 residues. V dropped 5 bases and J dropped 11 bases, with 21 bases sitting between them. Per the germline V gene, CDR1 is MDHEN and CDR2 is SYDVKM. The CDR3 spells CASSRGERAWKQYF. The DNA for the CDR3 is TGTGCCAGCAGTCGCGGAGAGCGGGCATGGAAGCAGTACTTC.

This clonotype was seen more than once but under ten times. This chain uses TRBV14 with TRBJ1-5; tentatively, D is TRBD1 (6 bases). Trimming left V 1 base short and J 7 bases short, with 11 bases between. Germline-derived CDR1 and CDR2 are SGHDN and FVKESK. This CDR3 contains 14 residues. CDR3 sequence reads: CASSQAGGGQPQHF. CDR3 DNA: TGTGCCAGCAGCCAAGCCGGGGGCGGGCAGCCCCAGCATTTT.

The V call is TRBV5-5, the J call TRBJ2-1; possibly TRBD1 or TRBD2 for D (5 bases each). The assigned J gene may be wrong: the sequence end matches TRBJ2-7 better. This CDR3 spans 15 amino acids. The germline V gene encodes CDR1 SGHKS and CDR2 YYEKEE (reference sequence). The CDR3 region is CASSFGTWGNNEQYF. The CDR3 DNA sequence: TGTGCCAGCAGCTTTGGGACCTGGGGGAACAATGAGCAGTACTTC.